This T cell receptor (beta chain) was identified during a study of cytotoxic CD8 clonotypes in ibrutinib-treated CLL (dated by TCRdb to the early 2020s). Notes on the research overall: The cohort had ten to twelve relapsed/refractory and under 16 treatment-naive patients; 17 to 18 were IGHV unmutated. Samples at response were collected after a median of about 12 months of treatment, with a range of roughly 6 to 36 months. Of the 86 people in the trial, approximately 28 had longitudinal samples available. Cryopreserved peripheral blood mononuclear cells were collected before treatment, at response, and at either disease progression or sustained remission. An average of about 250,000 productive templates and about 100,000 productive rearrangements was obtained per sample. Every sample from remission and from progressive disease was obtained while the patients were still on ibrutinib. Partial responses were observed in around 25 patients and complete responses in 2; after a median follow-up of 68 months, remission was maintained in roughly 15 patients and progression was observed in approximately 12. On the study overall, not on this receptor specifically: Public clonotypes were rare and either contracted or stayed stable during treatment, and the rise in clonality at ibrutinib response reflected the expansion of private clonotypes. Baseline clonality exceeded that of age-matched healthy donors and correlated strongly with circulating CD8+ T-cell counts. Clonality rose at ibrutinib response, remained stable during sustained remission, and dropped back toward baseline at progression. Sampling times were not matched between patients in sustained remission and patients whose disease was progressing, and lymph node repertoires were not examined.

Note on this clone: Its antigen is currently not known. No quality values exist for individual bases; no much larger clone is one base distant.

Each clonotype received, on average, about 10x coverage in deep resolution sequencing performed on a MiSeq, where the target depth lay between 1 in 1 million and 1 in 200,000 T cells. TCR beta libraries were generated with the immunoSEQ hsTCRB Kit. On the authors' methods: Data were analyzed with ImmunoSEQ Data Assistant and ImmunoSEQ Analyzer, with V, D and J genes assigned per IMGT definitions. Clonality, which ranges from 0 to 1, was calculated by subtracting the normalized Shannon entropy of productive rearrangement frequencies from one. Only overrepresented clonotypes making up at least 0.05% of the repertoire of each patient were included in the public clonotype analysis. Some twelve repertoires from age-matched healthy donors, obtained from immuneACCESS, served as clonality controls. What TCRdb holds here is the immuneACCESS table cut down to in-frame rearrangements. Part of the clones is not present; checked against another copy, under half of the missing clones reflect an unresolved V gene, and the others are unexplained. The V and J calls and clone size were taken over from that table, and D and trimming were inferred from the DNA. This sample holds about 97,000 clones; approximately 71% were observed only once. The ten biggest clones cover around 24% of the sample.

According to the germline V gene, CDR1 reads SGDLS and CDR2 reads YYNGEE. V gives up 2 bases and J gives up 1 base, and the segment between their germline ends measures 3 bases. Including cysteine and phenylalanine, the CDR3 has 13 amino acids. Just the 39-base CDR3 DNA is kept, in frame starting at base 1. The sample's time point label, decoded: less than 30 months on ibrutinib. Roughly 2 micrograms of genomic DNA were extracted from cryopreserved PBMCs for TCR beta library preparation. High-throughput TCR beta sequencing was performed on longitudinal blood samples from CLL patients receiving ibrutinib monotherapy. The patients were enrolled in a single-center, open-label phase 2 trial of ibrutinib monotherapy.

This specimen was PBMCs, taken after 24 months of ibrutinib treatment. The chain was built from TRBV9 and TRBJ2-2, with no reliable assignment of the D segment. This clonotype originated in a human donor with chronic lymphocytic leukemia. At the DNA level, the sequence is TGTGCCAGCAGCGTCCGGAACACCGGGGAGCTGTTTTTT. Its protein is CASSVRNTGELFF.